The 14 T cell receptor beta chains listed next were all sequenced from one sample in a study of neurological immune-mediated disorders (dated by TCRdb to between 2018 and 2021). Receptors were amplified or captured by 5' RACE. Reads for this sample came from an Illumina HiSeq 2500. The public reads were reanalyzed by TCRdb: fastp trimming at Q25, MiXCR alignment, in-frame beta chains only. Each record represents a unique CDR3 protein, reported with the most common genes and DNA among its rows. The sample contains 50,000 to 60,000 distinct CDR3 sequences, around 16% of them found a single time. The ten most abundant clones make up 3.5% to 4.5% of the sample. The sample taken for sequencing was PBMCs. These receptors all come from a man aged 60-69 years in good health.

The chain combines TRBV20-1 with TRBJ2-1; D uncertain. The CDR3 totals 16 residues. Germline V gene data show CDR1 as DFQATT and CDR2 as SNEGSKA (reference sequence). Trimming left V 0 bases short and J 6 bases short, with 18 bases between. DNA for the CDR3: TGCAGTGCTAGAGACCAGTCTGGCGGCAGGATCAATGAGCAGTTCTTC. Protein product: CSARDQSGGRINEQFF.

Ten or more counts support this clonotype. The chain links TRBV15 to TRBJ2-5, with D possibly being TRBD1 (6 bases). Trimming pared 0 bases from V and 2 bases from J, leaving 10 bases between. Germline V gene lookup returns CDR1 LNHNV and CDR2 YYDKDF (reference sequence). The CDR3 sequence is 15 residues long. The CDR3 here is CATSRDKTGQETQYF. The CDR3 DNA sequence: TGTGCCACCAGCAGAGATAAGACAGGACAAGAGACCCAGTACTTC.

This clonotype was detected ten times or more. This chain links TRBV5-1 with TRBJ2-5; TRBD2 matches 12 bases. The J segment lost 7 bases and the V segment lost 2 bases, leaving 15 bases of the junction unmatched. Germline V gene sequence: CDR1 SGHRS, CDR2 YFSETQ. There are 18 residues in the CDR3. CDR3 sequence: CASSFYTRTSGASGTQYF. As DNA, the CDR3 is TGCGCCAGCAGCTTCTACACCCGGACTAGCGGGGCTTCGGGGACCCAGTACTTC.

The sample holds many counts of this clonotype. The CDR3 DNA follows: TGTGCCAGCAGTGGTTGGGGGCGGGGAGCCTACAATGAGCAGTTCTTC. It encodes CASSGWGRGAYNEQFF. The chain joins TRBV25-1 to TRBJ2-1; the D call may be TRBD1 or TRBD2 (6 bases each). Trimming shortened V by 4 bases and J by 2 bases, and 15 bases separated the two germline ends. Germline CDR1 and CDR2: MGHDK and SYGVNS. The CDR3 runs to 16 residues. The variable domain in full, with the rest retrieved from reference TRBV25-1 and TRBJ2-1, is EADIYQTPRYLVIGTGKKITLECSQTMGHDKMYWYQQDPGMELHLIHYSYGVNSTEKGDLSSESTVSRIRTEHFPLTLESARPSHTSQYLCASSGWGRGAYNEQFFGPGTRLTVL.

This clonotype was detected ten times or more. V usage is TRBV15 and J usage is TRBJ1-1; TRBD1 might be the D (5 bases). This CDR3 has 16 amino acids. V lost 3 bases, J lost 4 bases, and 18 bases lay in between. The germline CDR1 and CDR2 sequences are LNHNV and YYDKDF (reference sequence). CDR3 in amino acids: CATSSPQGLGGTEAFF. The CDR3 DNA reads TGTGCCACCAGCAGCCCCCAGGGATTGGGGGGCACTGAAGCTTTCTTT.

V usage is TRBV29-1 and J usage is TRBJ2-1; tentatively, D is TRBD2 (5 bases). CDR1 is SQVTM, CDR2 ANQGSEA, per germline. The CDR3 is made up of 12 amino acids. V shed 8 bases and J shed 6 bases, with 14 bases lying between them. The CDR3 loop reads CSSFGGGNEQFF. CDR3 sequence (DNA): TGCAGCTCTTTCGGCGGAGGCAATGAGCAGTTCTTC.

This clonotype was picked up a small number of times. This chain links TRBV3-1 with TRBJ2-3, with TRBD1 identical over 7 bases. Trimming cost V 4 bases and J 5 bases; bases outside gene matches: 9. Germline V lookup: CDR1 LGHDT, CDR2 YNNKEL (reference sequence). This CDR3 comprises 15 residues. The DNA for the CDR3 is TGTGCCAGCAGCCCCCTCCGACAGGGTCAAGATACGCAGTATTTT. Residues: CASSPLRQGQDTQYF.

The V and J genes are TRBV11-3 and TRBJ2-2; no definite D call. CDR1 is SGHNT, CDR2 YENEEA, per germline. The CDR3 loop spans 15 amino acids. Trimming removed 7 bases from V and 3 bases from J, with 15 bases in between. The CDR3 region is CASTNQDGYTGELFF. The DNA of the CDR3 is TGTGCCAGCACCAATCAAGATGGATACACCGGGGAGCTGTTTTTT.

The chain is built from TRBV7-9 and TRBJ1-5, with D perhaps matching TRBD1 (6 bases). CDR3 length: 15 amino acids. Germline V gene lookup returns CDR1 SEHNR and CDR2 FQNEAQ (reference sequence). V was shortened by 1 base and J by 1 base, with 8 bases between the two germline ends. CDR3 nucleotides: TGTGCCAGCAGCTTAGGAGGACAGAGCAATCAGCCCCAGCATTTT. This codes for CASSLGGQSNQPQHF.

In its sample, this clonotype was seen many times. V is TRBV7-6 and J is TRBJ2-3, with a weak D call TRBD1 (5 bases). Per germline, CDR1 SGHVS and CDR2 FNYEAQ. The CDR3 covers 14 residues. V lost 2 bases, J lost 6 bases, and 12 bases lay in between. The CDR3 DNA follows: TGTGCCAGCAGCTTAAGAACTTCAGGGGATACGCAGTATTTT. It encodes CASSLRTSGDTQYF.

Details on this clonotype: A much bigger clone sits one base away, suggesting this may be a read error. The chain links TRBV12-3 or TRBV12-4 to TRBJ1-3, with D possibly TRBD1 on 6 matching bases. This CDR3 contains 12 residues. Trimming removed 11 bases at V and 3 bases at J, with 11 bases between. This chain's CDR3 is CAGGAFGNTIYF. CDR3 coding DNA: TGTGCCGGGGGGGCCTTTGGAAACACCATATATTTT.

There are many counts of this clonotype. This chain connects TRBV25-1 to TRBJ1-1, with no clear D. Germline V CDR1 and CDR2: MGHDK, SYGVNS. The V end lost 5 bases, the J end lost 0 bases, and 13 bases lay between the germline ends. CDR3 length: 15 residues. The CDR3 sequence: CASSTWTGLNTEAFF. CDR3 sequence (DNA): TGTGCCAGCAGTACTTGGACGGGTTTGAACACTGAAGCTTTCTTT.

This clonotype has a count of ten or more. The rearrangement uses TRBV7-2 and TRBJ2-2; tentatively, D is TRBD1 or TRBD2 (5 bases each). There are 15 residues in the CDR3. With 5 bases removed from V and 5 bases from J, the gap between germline ends came to 15 bases. Germline CDR1 and CDR2: SGHTA and FQGNSA. The CDR3 DNA reads as TGTGCCAGCAGCGACCGAGGGGCTGGGACCGGGGAGCTGTTTTTT. It yields the protein CASSDRGAGTGELFF.

This clonotype came up many times. The chain employs TRBV6-6 and TRBJ2-5; 7 bases match TRBD2. Looked up from germline, CDR1 is MNHNY and CDR2 is SVGAGI (reference sequence). This CDR3 comprises 10 residues. Here the CDR3 DNA reads TGTGCTGGGGGGGGGGAGACCCAGTACTTC. Translated, it gives CAGGGETQYF.